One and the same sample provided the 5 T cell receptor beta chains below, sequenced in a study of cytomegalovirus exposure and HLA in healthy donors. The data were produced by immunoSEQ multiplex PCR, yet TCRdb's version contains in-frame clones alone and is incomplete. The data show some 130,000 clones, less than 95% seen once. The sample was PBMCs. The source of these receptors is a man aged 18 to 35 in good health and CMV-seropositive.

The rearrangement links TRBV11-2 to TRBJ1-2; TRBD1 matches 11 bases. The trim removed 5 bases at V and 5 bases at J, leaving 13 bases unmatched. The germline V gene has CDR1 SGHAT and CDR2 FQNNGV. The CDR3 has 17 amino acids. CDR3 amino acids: CASSGATRDRGIYGYTF. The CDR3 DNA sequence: TGTGCCAGCAGCGGGGCCACTCGGGACAGGGGGATTTATGGCTACACCTTC.

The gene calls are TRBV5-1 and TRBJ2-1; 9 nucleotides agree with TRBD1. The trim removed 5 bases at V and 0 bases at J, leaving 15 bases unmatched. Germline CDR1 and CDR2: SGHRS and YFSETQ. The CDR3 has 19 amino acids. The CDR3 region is CASSTSRGTGPSSYNEQFF. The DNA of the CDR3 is TGCGCCAGCAGTACTAGCCGGGGGACAGGGCCCAGCTCCTACAATGAGCAGTTCTTC.

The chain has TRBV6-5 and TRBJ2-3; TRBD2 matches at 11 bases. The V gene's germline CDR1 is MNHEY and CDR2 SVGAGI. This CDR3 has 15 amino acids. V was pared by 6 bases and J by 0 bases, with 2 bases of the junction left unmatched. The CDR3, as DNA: TGTGCCAGCAGCCGACTAGCGGGGAGCACAGATACGCAGTATTTT. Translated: CASSRLAGSTDTQYF.

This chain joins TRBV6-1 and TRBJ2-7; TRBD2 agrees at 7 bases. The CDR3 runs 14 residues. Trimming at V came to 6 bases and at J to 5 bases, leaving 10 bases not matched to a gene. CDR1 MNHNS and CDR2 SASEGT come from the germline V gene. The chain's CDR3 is CASRDSGRQNEQYF. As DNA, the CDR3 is TGTGCCAGCAGGGACTCCGGGAGGCAAAACGAGCAGTACTTC.

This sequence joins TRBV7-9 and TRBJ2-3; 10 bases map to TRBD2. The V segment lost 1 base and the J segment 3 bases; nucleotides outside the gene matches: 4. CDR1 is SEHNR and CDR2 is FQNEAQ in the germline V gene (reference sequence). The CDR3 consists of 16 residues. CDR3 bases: TGTGCCAGCAGCTTAGTGGCTAGCGGGAGTACAGATACGCAGTATTTT. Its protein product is CASSLVASGSTDTQYF.